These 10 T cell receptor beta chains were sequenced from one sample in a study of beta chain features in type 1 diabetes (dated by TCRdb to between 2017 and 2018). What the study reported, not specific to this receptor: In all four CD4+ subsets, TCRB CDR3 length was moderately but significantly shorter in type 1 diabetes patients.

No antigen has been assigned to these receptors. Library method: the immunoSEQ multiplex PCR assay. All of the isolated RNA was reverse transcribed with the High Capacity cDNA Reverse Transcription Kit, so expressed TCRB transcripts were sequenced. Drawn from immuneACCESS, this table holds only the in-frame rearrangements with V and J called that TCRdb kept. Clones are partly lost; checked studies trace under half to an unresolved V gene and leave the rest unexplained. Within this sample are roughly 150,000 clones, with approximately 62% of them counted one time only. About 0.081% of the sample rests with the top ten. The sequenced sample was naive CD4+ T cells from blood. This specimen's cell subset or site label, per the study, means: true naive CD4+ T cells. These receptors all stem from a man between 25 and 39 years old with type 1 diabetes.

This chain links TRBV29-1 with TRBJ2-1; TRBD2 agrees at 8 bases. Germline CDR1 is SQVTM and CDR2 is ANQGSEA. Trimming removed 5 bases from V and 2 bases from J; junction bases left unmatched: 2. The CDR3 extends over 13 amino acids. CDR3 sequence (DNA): TGCAGCGTTAGCGGGGGACCCTACAATGAGCAGTTCTTC. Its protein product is CSVSGGPYNEQFF.

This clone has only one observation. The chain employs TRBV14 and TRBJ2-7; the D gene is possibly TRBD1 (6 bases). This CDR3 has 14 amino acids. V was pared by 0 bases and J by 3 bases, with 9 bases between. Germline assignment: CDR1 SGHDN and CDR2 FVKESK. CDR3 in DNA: TGTGCCAGCAGCCAAGACAGGGGAGACTACGAGCAGTACTTC. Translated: CASSQDRGDYEQYF.

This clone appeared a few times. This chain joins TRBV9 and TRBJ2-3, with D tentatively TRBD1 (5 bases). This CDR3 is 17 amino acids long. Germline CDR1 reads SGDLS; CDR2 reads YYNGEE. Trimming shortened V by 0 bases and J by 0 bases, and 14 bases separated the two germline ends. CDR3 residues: CASSVAVWGASTDTQYF. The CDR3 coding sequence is TGTGCCAGCAGCGTAGCTGTTTGGGGCGCTAGCACAGATACGCAGTATTTT. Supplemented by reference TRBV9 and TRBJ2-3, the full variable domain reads DSGVTQTPKHLITATGQRVTLRCSPRSGDLSVYWYQQSLDQGLQFLIQYYNGEERAKGNILERFSAQQFPDLHSELNLSSLELGDSALYFCASSVAVWGASTDTQYFGPGTRLTVL.

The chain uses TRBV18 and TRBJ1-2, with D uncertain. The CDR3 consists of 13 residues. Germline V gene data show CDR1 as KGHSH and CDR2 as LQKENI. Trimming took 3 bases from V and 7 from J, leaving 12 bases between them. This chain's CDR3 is CASSPPVRAGYTF. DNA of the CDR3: TGTGCCAGCTCACCTCCGGTCCGGGCTGGCTACACCTTC.

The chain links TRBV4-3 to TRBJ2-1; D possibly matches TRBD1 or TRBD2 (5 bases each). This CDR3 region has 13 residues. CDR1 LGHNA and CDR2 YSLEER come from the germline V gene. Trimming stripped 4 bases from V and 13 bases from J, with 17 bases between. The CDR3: CASSPLQGAPQFF. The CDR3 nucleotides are TGCGCCAGCAGCCCGCTGCAGGGAGCGCCACAGTTCTTC.

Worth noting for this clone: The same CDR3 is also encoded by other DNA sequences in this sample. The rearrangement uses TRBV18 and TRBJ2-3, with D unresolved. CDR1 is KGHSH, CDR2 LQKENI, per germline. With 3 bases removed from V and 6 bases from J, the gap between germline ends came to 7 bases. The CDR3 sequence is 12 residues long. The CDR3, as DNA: TGTGCCAGCTCACCGCTAGGGGATACGCAGTATTTT. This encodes CASSPLGDTQYF. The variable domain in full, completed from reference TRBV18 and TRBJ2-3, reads NAGVMQNPRHLVRRRGQEARLRCSPMKGHSHVYWYRQLPEEGLKFMVYLQKENIIDESGMPKERFSAEFPKEGPSILRIQQVVRGDSAAYFCASSPLGDTQYFGPGTRLTVL.

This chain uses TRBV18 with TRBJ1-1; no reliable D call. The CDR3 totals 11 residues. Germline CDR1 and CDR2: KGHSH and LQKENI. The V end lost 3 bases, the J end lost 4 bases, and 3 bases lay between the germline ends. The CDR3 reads CASSPRTEAFF. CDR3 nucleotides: TGTGCCAGCTCACCTCGCACTGAAGCTTTCTTT.

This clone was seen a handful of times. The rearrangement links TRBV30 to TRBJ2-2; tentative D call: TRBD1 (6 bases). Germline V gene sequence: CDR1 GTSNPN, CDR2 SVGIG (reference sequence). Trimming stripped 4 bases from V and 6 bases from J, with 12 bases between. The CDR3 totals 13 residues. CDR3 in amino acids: CAWKSRGAGELFF. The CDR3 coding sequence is TGTGCCTGGAAAAGCAGGGGAGCCGGGGAGCTGTTTTTT.

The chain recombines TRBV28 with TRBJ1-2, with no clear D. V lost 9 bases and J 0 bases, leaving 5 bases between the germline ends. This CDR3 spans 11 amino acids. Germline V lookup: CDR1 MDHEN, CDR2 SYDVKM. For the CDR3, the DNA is TGTGCCAGTGGAGCTAACTATGGCTACACCTTC. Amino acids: CASGANYGYTF.

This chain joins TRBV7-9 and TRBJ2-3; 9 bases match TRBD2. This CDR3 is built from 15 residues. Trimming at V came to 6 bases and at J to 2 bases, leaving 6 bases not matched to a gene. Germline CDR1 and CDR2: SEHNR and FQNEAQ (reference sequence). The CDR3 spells CASRPSGAYTDTQYF. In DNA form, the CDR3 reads TGTGCCAGCAGACCTAGCGGGGCCTACACAGATACGCAGTATTTT.